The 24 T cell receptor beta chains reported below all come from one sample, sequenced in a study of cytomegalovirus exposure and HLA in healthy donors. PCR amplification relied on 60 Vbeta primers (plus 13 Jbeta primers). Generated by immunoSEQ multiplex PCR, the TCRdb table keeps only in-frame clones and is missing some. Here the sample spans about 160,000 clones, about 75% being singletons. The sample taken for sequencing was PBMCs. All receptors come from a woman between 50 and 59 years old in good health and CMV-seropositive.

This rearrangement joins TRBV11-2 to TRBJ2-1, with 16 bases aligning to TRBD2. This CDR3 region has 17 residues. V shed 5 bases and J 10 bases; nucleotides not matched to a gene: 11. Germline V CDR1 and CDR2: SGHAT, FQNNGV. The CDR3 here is CASSPGTSGRAVEEQFF. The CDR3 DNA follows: TGTGCCAGCAGCCCCGGGACTAGCGGGAGGGCAGTGGAGGAGCAGTTCTTC.

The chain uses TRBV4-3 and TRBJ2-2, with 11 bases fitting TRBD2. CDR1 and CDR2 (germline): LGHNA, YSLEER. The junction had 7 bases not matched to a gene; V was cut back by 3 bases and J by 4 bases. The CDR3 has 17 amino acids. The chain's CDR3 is CASSHPTSGGPTGELFF. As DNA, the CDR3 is TGCGCCAGCAGCCATCCCACTAGCGGGGGACCCACCGGGGAGCTGTTTTTT.

The DNA for the CDR3 is TGCGCCAGCAGCCAAGTCGACAGGCCTTCCTACGAGCAGTACTTC. Protein product: CASSQVDRPSYEQYF. The chain links TRBV4-1 to TRBJ2-7; TRBD1 is a possible D gene (6 bases). The CDR3 is made up of 15 amino acids. Trimming took 1 base from V and 1 from J, leaving 11 bases between them. Germline V gene lookup returns CDR1 MGHRA and CDR2 YSYEKL.

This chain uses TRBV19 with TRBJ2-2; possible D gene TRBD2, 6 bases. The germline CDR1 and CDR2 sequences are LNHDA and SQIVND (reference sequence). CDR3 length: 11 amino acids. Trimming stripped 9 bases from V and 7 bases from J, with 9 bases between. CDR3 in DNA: TGTGCCAGCGCGGGGCGCGGGGAGCTGTTTTTT. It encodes CASAGRGELFF.

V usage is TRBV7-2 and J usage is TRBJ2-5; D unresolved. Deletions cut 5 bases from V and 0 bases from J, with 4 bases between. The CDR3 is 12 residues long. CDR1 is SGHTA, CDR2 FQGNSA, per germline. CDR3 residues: CASSRDQETQYF. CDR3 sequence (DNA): TGTGCCAGCAGCCGGGACCAAGAGACCCAGTACTTC.

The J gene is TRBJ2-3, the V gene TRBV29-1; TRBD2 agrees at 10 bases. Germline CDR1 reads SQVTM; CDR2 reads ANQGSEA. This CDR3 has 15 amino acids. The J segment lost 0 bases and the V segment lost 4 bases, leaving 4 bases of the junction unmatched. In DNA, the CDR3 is TGCAGCGTTGGTCTAGCGGGGGATAGCACAGATACGCAGTATTTT. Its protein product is CSVGLAGDSTDTQYF.

The CDR3 nucleotides read TGCGCCAGCAGCTTCGGTCCTAGCGGGGGTCTGGAGACCCAGTACTTC. This sequence encodes CASSFGPSGGLETQYF. V gene TRBV5-1 combines with J gene TRBJ2-5; the match to TRBD2 covers 10 bases. Germline V gives CDR1 SGHRS, CDR2 YFSETQ. This CDR3 is 16 amino acids long. J was trimmed by 5 bases and V by 2 bases; bases with no gene match: 9.

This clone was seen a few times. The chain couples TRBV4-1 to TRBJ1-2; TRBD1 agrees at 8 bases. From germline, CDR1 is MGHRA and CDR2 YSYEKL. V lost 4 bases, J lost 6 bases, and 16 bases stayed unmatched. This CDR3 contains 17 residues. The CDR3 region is CASSRATAGQEDDGYTF. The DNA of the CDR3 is TGCGCCAGCAGCCGAGCTACCGCGGGACAGGAGGATGATGGCTACACCTTC.

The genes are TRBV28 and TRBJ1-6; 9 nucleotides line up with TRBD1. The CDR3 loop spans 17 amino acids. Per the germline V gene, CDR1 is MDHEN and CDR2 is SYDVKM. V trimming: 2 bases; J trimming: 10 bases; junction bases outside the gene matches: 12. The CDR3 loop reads CASSLEGPGTGYSPLHF. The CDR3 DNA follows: TGTGCCAGCAGTTTAGAGGGGCCTGGGACAGGGTACTCACCCCTCCACTTT.

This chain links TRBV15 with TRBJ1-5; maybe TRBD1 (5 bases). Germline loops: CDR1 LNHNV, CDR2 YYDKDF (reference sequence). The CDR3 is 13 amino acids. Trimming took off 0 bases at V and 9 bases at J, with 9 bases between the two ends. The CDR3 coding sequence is TGTGCCACCAGCAGAGATCGACAGCGGCCCCAGCATTTT. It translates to CATSRDRQRPQHF.

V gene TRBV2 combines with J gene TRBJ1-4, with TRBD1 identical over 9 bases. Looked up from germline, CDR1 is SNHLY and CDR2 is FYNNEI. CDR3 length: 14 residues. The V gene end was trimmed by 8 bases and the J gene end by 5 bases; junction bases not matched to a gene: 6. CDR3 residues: CASLGDRVNEKLFF. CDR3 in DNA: TGTGCCAGCCTAGGGGACAGGGTGAATGAAAAACTGTTTTTT.

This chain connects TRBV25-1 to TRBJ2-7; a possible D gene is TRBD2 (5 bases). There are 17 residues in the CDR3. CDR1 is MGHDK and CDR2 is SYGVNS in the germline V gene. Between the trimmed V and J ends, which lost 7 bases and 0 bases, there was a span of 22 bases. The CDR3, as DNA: TGTGCCAGCACCCCTCCCCGCGGTTTGGGAGCCTCCTACGAGCAGTACTTC. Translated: CASTPPRGLGASYEQYF.

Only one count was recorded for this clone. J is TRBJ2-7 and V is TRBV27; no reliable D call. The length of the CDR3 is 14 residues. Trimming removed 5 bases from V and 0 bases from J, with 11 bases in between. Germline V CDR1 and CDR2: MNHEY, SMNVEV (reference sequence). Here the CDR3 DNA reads TGTGCCAGCAGTCCGACACAGTTCTCCTACGAGCAGTACTTC. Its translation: CASSPTQFSYEQYF.

The CDR3 region is CASSDQGLGTYNEQFF. DNA of the CDR3: TGTGCCAGCAGTGATCAGGGATTAGGGACCTACAATGAGCAGTTCTTC. The chain carries TRBV6-1 and TRBJ2-1, with a tentative D call TRBD1 (5 bases). This CDR3 region has 16 residues. Germline V CDR1 and CDR2: MNHNS, SASEGT. V lost 3 bases to trimming and J lost 2 bases, with 14 bases between them.

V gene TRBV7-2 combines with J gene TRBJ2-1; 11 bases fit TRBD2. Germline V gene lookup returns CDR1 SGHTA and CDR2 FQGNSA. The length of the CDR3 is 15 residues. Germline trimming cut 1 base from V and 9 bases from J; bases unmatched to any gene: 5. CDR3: CASSLVAGGSSEQFF. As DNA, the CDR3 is TGTGCCAGCAGCTTAGTAGCGGGGGGGTCTAGTGAGCAGTTCTTC.

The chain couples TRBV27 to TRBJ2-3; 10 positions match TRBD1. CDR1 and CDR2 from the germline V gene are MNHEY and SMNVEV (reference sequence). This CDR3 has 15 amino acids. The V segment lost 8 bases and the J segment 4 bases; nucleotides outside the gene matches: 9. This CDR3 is CASSEGTGVSDTQYF. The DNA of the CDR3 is TGTGCCAGCTCTGAGGGGACAGGGGTTTCAGATACGCAGTATTTT.

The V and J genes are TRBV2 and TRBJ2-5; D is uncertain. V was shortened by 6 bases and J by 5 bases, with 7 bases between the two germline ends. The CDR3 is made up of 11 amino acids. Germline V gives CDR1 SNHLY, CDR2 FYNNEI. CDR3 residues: CASRSSETQYF. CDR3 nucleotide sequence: TGTGCCAGCAGATCCTCGGAGACCCAGTACTTC. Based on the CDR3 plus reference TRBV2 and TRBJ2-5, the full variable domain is EPEVTQTPSHQVTQMGQEVILRCVPISNHLYFYWYRQILGQKVEFLVSFYNNEISEKSEIFDDQFSVERPDGSNFTLKIRSTKLEDSAMYFCASRSSETQYFGPGTRLLVL.

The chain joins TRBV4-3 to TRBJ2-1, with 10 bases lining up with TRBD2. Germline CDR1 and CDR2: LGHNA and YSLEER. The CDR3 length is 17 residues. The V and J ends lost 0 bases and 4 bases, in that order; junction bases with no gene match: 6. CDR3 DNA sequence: TGCGCCAGCAGCCAAGATCATCTAGCGGGGGAGTACAATGAGCAGTTCTTC. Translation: CASSQDHLAGEYNEQFF.

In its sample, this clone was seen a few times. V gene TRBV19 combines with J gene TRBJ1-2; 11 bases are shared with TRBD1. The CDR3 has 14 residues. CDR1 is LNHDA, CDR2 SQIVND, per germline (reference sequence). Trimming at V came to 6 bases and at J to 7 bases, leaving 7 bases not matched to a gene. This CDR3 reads CASSRTGGDFGYTF. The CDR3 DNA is TGTGCCAGTAGCCGGACAGGGGGCGATTTTGGCTACACCTTC.

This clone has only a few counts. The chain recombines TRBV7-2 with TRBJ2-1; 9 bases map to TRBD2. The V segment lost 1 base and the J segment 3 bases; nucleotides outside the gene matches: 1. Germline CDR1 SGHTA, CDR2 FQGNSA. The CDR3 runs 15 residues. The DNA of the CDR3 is TGTGCCAGCAGCTTAGAACTAGCGGGCTACAATGAGCAGTTCTTC. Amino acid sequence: CASSLELAGYNEQFF.

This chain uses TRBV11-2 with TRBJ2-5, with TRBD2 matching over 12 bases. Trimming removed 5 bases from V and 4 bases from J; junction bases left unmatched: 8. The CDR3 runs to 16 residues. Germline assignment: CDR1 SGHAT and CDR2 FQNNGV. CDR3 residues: CASSPRASGGVETQYF. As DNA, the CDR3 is TGTGCCAGCAGCCCACGGGCTAGCGGGGGGGTAGAGACCCAGTACTTC.

DNA for the CDR3: TGTGCTAGTGGGGCATCCCAGACAGGGGGCGGTGAGACCCAGTACTTC. It translates to CASGASQTGGGETQYF. This rearrangement joins TRBV12-5 to TRBJ2-5, with 10 positions matching TRBD1. Germline V gene data show CDR1 as LGHNT and CDR2 as FRNRAP. The CDR3 spans 16 residues. Trimming at V came to 6 bases and at J to 5 bases, leaving 12 bases not matched to a gene.

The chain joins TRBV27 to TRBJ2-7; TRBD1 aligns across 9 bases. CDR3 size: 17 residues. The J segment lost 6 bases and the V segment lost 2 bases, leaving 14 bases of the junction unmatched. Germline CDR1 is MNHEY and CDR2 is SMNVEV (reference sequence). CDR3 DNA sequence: TGTGCCAGCAGTTTAGGCCTCCCAGGGACAGGGATGGGCGAGCAGTACTTC. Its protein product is CASSLGLPGTGMGEQYF.

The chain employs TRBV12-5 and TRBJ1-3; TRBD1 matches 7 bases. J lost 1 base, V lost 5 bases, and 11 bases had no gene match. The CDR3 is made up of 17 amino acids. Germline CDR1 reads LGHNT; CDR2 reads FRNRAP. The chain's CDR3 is CASGPHAKGASGNTIYF. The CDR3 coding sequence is TGTGCTAGTGGTCCACACGCTAAGGGGGCATCTGGAAACACCATATATTTT.